Shown below are 20 T cell receptor beta chains from a single sample sequenced in a study of OX40 agonist ivuxolimab in advanced cancers. Sequenced by immunoSEQ multiplex PCR; TCRdb stores in-frame clones only, minus some. The sample lists more than 55,000 clones, 86% seen once, with roughly 8.2% in the top ten. Sequenced here: CD4+ or CD8+ T cells sorted from blood, sampled in a trial of the OX40 agonist ivuxolimab. The receptors here all came from an adult with an advanced solid tumor such as melanoma, head and neck, liver or kidney cancer.

The chain recombines TRBV9 with TRBJ2-2, with no clear D. The CDR3 sequence is 16 residues long. Germline CDR1 and CDR2: SGDLS and YYNGEE. The V gene lost 2 bases and the J gene lost 1 base, with 12 bases spanning the gap. The CDR3 loop reads CASSVLQIKNTGELFF. CDR3 nucleotides: TGTGCCAGCAGCGTTCTCCAGATTAAGAACACCGGGGAGCTGTTTTTT.

This rearrangement joins TRBV7-2 to TRBJ1-1, with D perhaps TRBD1 (6 bases). CDR1 and CDR2 from the germline V gene are SGHTA and FQGNSA. This CDR3 is built from 16 residues. The V gene lost 5 bases and the J gene lost 3 bases, with 19 bases spanning the gap. The CDR3 coding sequence is TGTGCCAGCAGCACCCGACAGGTCGCCAGGGACACTGAAGCTTTCTTT. Protein sequence: CASSTRQVARDTEAFF.

This clone has only one observation. The V and J genes are TRBV6-5 and TRBJ1-2; possible D gene TRBD1, 5 bases. CDR1 MNHEY and CDR2 SVGAGI come from the germline V gene. Trimming removed 5 bases at V and 4 bases at J, with 17 bases between. There are 15 residues in the CDR3. The CDR3 coding sequence is TGTGCCAGCAGTCAACACGGGACTCAAGCCTATGGCTACACCTTC. Translating it yields CASSQHGTQAYGYTF.

This sequence joins TRBV9 and TRBJ2-3; 14 bases agree with TRBD2. V was clipped by 0 bases and J by 3 bases; unmatched bases: 6. CDR1 SGDLS and CDR2 YYNGEE come from the germline V gene. The CDR3 extends over 18 amino acids. In DNA, the CDR3 is TGTGCCAGCAGCGTAGGTCAAGGGACTAGCGGGAGAACAGATACGCAGTATTTT. It encodes CASSVGQGTSGRTDTQYF. The full variable domain, its missing parts supplied by reference TRBV9 and TRBJ2-3, is DSGVTQTPKHLITATGQRVTLRCSPRSGDLSVYWYQQSLDQGLQFLIQYYNGEERAKGNILERFSAQQFPDLHSELNLSSLELGDSALYFCASSVGQGTSGRTDTQYFGPGTRLTVL.

V gene TRBV19 combines with J gene TRBJ1-4; maybe TRBD1 (6 bases). The CDR3 runs to 14 residues. Germline V gene data show CDR1 as LNHDA and CDR2 as SQIVND (reference sequence). Trimming cost V 6 bases and J 2 bases, with 10 bases left between them. The CDR3 region has the DNA TGTGCCAGTAGGCGCGGGGGCACTAATGAAAAACTGTTTTTT. This gives the protein CASRRGGTNEKLFF.

This chain uses TRBV7-9 with TRBJ1-2; tentative D call: TRBD1 (5 bases). CDR1 and CDR2 (germline): SEHNR, FQNEAQ (reference sequence). Trimming pared 4 bases from V and 2 bases from J, leaving 11 bases between. CDR3 size: 14 residues. The CDR3 nucleotides are TGTGCCAGCAGCTGGGGACTCTTAAACTATGGCTACACCTTC. This sequence encodes CASSWGLLNYGYTF.

The V and J genes are TRBV7-8 and TRBJ1-5; unclear D gene. The germline CDR1 and CDR2 sequences are SGHVS and FQNEAQ. Trimming stripped 4 bases from V and 2 bases from J, with 12 bases between. The CDR3 is 15 residues long. For the CDR3, the DNA is TGTGCCAGCAGCTCCCTTGCGGGCGGCAATCAGCCCCAGCATTTT. This translates into CASSSLAGGNQPQHF.

The chain is built from TRBV27 and TRBJ2-3; D gene uncertain. The CDR3 loop spans 13 amino acids. V was clipped by 7 bases and J by 3 bases, with 11 bases between them. CDR1 and CDR2 (germline): MNHEY, SMNVEV (reference sequence). The CDR3 DNA sequence: TGTGCCAGCATAGGCCACCCGACAGATACGCAGTATTTT. Its translation: CASIGHPTDTQYF.

The chain recombines TRBV6-5 with TRBJ2-2; TRBD2 matches at 10 bases. V trimming: 7 bases; J trimming: 6 bases; junction bases outside the gene matches: 8. Looked up from germline, CDR1 is MNHEY and CDR2 is SVGAGI. This CDR3 has 15 amino acids. This CDR3 reads CASTRGSGGPGELFF. The CDR3 nucleotides are TGTGCCAGCACCAGGGGTAGCGGGGGGCCCGGGGAGCTGTTTTTT.

A few counts support this clone. V is TRBV7-3 and J is TRBJ1-1; D unresolved. Germline lookup yields CDR1 SGHTA and CDR2 FQGTGA. CDR3 size: 13 residues. V was pared by 9 bases and J by 6 bases, with 17 bases between. CDR3 sequence reads: CASRTDGRSEAFF. The CDR3 bases are TGTGCCAGTAGGACCGACGGGCGCTCTGAAGCTTTCTTT.

The chain joins TRBV29-1 to TRBJ1-2; maybe TRBD1 (5 bases). Per germline, CDR1 SQVTM and CDR2 ANQGSEA. This CDR3 is built from 12 residues. Trimming removed 7 bases at V and 6 bases at J, with 15 bases between. The CDR3 DNA reads TGCAGCGGCAGGGTTGGCGGTGATGGCTACACCTTC. Translating it yields CSGRVGGDGYTF.

V is TRBV19 and J is TRBJ2-3; TRBD1 aligns across 9 bases. Germline loops: CDR1 LNHDA, CDR2 SQIVND (reference sequence). The CDR3 runs 16 residues. Trimming took 7 bases from V and 0 from J; bases not matched to a gene: 8. The CDR3 here is CASKDRGYTSTDTQYF. The CDR3 DNA is TGTGCCAGTAAGGACAGGGGATATACTAGCACAGATACGCAGTATTTT.

The chain is built from TRBV6-1 and TRBJ1-3; no clear D. This CDR3 contains 15 residues. The V end was cut by 8 bases, the J end by 2 bases, with 16 bases between. Germline loops: CDR1 MNHNS, CDR2 SASEGT. CDR3 loop: CASHALGSAGNTIYF. The CDR3 DNA reads as TGTGCCAGCCATGCCCTGGGGTCGGCTGGAAACACCATATATTTT.

The rearrangement uses TRBV10-3 and TRBJ1-2, with TRBD1 as a possible D gene (5 bases). The germline gives CDR1 ENHRY, CDR2 SYGVKD. V lost 0 bases, J lost 6 bases, and 11 bases lay in between. The length of the CDR3 is 14 residues. In DNA form, the CDR3 reads TGTGCCATCAGTGAGTCGGAACAGGCCAATGGCTACACCTTC. It codes for CAISESEQANGYTF.

The chain combines TRBV5-4 with TRBJ1-2, with TRBD1 as a possible D gene (6 bases). V was trimmed by 7 bases and J by 7 bases, leaving 14 bases between them. The CDR3 spans 12 residues. The V gene's germline CDR1 is SGHNT and CDR2 YYREEE (reference sequence). In DNA, the CDR3 is TGTGCCAGCGGGGGGCATGAACGTGGCTACACCTTC. Its protein product is CASGGHERGYTF.

The rearrangement links TRBV5-1 to TRBJ2-5, with D perhaps matching TRBD1 (6 bases). The length of the CDR3 is 14 residues. Germline CDR1 SGHRS, CDR2 YFSETQ. Trimming left V 4 bases short and J 7 bases short, with 17 bases between. The CDR3 spells CASSTLTGYRTQYF. CDR3 DNA: TGCGCCAGCAGCACTCTGACAGGATACCGGACCCAGTACTTC.

This clone is medium-sized. V gene TRBV7-9 combines with J gene TRBJ2-5; D unresolved. The V gene lost 5 bases and the J gene lost 5 bases, with 6 bases spanning the gap. CDR3 length: 11 residues. The germline CDR1 and CDR2 sequences are SEHNR and FQNEAQ (reference sequence). The CDR3 DNA follows: TGTGCCAGCAGCCCTGGGGAGACCCAGTACTTC. Its protein is CASSPGETQYF. The whole variable domain, remainder taken from reference TRBV7-9 and TRBJ2-5, is DTGVSQNPRHKITKRGQNVTFRCDPISEHNRLYWYRQTLGQGPEFLTYFQNEAQLEKSRLLSDRFSAERPKGSFSTLEIQRTEQGDSAMYLCASSPGETQYFGPGTRLLVL.

The genes are TRBV11-3 and TRBJ2-5; 8 bases map to TRBD1. Germline assignment: CDR1 SGHNT and CDR2 YENEEA. This CDR3 has 15 residues. V was pared by 1 base and J by 6 bases, with 7 bases of the junction left unmatched. In DNA, the CDR3 is TGTGCCAGCAGCTTAGTGGCAGGGGGCGCCCAGACCCAGTACTTC. Translation: CASSLVAGGAQTQYF.

This clone was seen more than once but under ten times. The V call is TRBV5-8, the J call TRBJ1-5; unclear D gene. This CDR3 comprises 11 residues. V shed 2 bases and J shed 10 bases, with 7 bases lying between them. Germline V gives CDR1 SGHTS, CDR2 YDEGEE. CDR3 sequence reads: CASSLGTPQHF. For the CDR3, the DNA is TGTGCCAGCAGCTTAGGCACTCCCCAGCATTTT.

The chain employs TRBV6-5 and TRBJ1-6; unclear D gene. Trimming stripped 0 bases from V and 7 bases from J, with 10 bases between. The germline V gene encodes CDR1 MNHEY and CDR2 SVGAGI. The CDR3 has 15 amino acids. For the CDR3, the DNA is TGTGCCAGCAGTTACTCGAAACAGCTCAATTCACCCCTCCACTTT. Its translation is CASSYSKQLNSPLHF.